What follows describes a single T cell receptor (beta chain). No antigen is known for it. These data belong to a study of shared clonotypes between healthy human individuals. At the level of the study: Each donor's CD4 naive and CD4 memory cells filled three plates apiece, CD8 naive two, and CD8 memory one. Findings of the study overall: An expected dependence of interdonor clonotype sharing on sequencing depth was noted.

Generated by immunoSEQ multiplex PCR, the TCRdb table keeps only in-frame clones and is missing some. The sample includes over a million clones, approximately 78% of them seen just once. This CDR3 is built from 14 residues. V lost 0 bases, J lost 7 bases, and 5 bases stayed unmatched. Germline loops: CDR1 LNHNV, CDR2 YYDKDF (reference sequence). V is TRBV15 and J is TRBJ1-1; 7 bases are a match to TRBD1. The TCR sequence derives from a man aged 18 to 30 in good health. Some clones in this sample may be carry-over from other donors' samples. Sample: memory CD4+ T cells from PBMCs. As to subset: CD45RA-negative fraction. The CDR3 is CATSRDPRTGEAFF. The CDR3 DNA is TGTGCCACCAGCAGAGATCCAAGGACAGGTGAAGCTTTCTTT.